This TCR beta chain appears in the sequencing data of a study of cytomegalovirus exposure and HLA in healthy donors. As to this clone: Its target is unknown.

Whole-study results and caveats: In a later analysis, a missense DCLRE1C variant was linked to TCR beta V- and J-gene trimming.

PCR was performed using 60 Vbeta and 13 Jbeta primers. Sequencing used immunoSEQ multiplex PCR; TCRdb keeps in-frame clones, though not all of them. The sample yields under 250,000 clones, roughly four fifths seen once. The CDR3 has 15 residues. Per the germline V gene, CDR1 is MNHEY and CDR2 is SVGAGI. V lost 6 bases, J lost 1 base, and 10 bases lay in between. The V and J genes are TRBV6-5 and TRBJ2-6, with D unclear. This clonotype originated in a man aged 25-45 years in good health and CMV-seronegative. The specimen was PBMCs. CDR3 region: CASSMQASGANVLTF. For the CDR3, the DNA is TGTGCCAGCAGCATGCAGGCGTCTGGGGCCAACGTCCTGACTTTC.